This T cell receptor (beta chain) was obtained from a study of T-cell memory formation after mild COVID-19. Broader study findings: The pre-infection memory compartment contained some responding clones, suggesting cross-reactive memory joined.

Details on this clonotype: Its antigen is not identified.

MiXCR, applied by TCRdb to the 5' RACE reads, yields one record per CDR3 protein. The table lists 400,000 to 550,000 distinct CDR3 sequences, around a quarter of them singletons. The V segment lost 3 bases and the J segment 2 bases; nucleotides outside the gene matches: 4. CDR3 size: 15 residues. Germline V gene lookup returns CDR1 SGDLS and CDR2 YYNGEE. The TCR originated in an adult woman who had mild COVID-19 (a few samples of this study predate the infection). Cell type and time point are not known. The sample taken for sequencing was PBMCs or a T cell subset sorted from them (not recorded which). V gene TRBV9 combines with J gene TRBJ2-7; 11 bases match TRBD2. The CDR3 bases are TGTGCCAGCAGCGAGACTAGCGGGGTGACCTACGAGCAGTACTTC. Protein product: CASSETSGVTYEQYF.